Detailed here is one T cell receptor beta chain. Antigen: not known. Noted treatment: 10-day PBMC culture with coronavirus spike peptide pools or control peptides (ViraFEST assay). This specimen comes from a study of vaccination and CD4 T cells after COVID-19. About the study: Taking of post-vaccine samples occurred a median around 67 days after dose two (range 14 to 241).

Trimming pared 4 bases from V and 4 bases from J, leaving 14 bases between. The germline V gene encodes CDR1 LNHDA and CDR2 SQIVND (reference sequence). The CDR3 runs to 14 residues. The assay that was used to sequence DNA from cultured CD4+ T cells was the Oncomine TCR Beta short-read assay. One entry per CDR3 protein, called by TCRdb with MiXCR from the PCR reads. The table lists approximately 20,000 distinct CDR3 sequences, around half of them singletons. This specimen was CD4+ T cells from blood, cultured in vitro, taken before SARS-CoV-2 vaccination. This sequence joins TRBV19 and TRBJ2-7; D unresolved. The receptor was isolated from a human donor who had recovered from COVID-19. The CDR3 DNA sequence: TGTGCCAGTAGTACCTACAGTGCCCCGTACGAGCAGTACTTC. Its translation: CASSTYSAPYEQYF.